Described below is a single TCR beta chain sequence and its context. This record comes from a study of control samples from healthy donors and cancer patients. Method: immunoSEQ multiplex PCR; TCRdb's copy keeps in-frame clones and lacks some. The sample has some 28,000 clones, about 86% seen once. Germline V lookup: CDR1 SGHTA, CDR2 FQGTGA. V dropped 5 bases and J dropped 2; count of bases not matched to a gene: 4. The length of the CDR3 is 15 residues. The sequenced material came from PBMCs. This sequence originates from a middle-aged woman with lung cancer. The V call is TRBV7-3, the J call TRBJ2-3, with 10 bases lining up with TRBD1. Here the CDR3 reads CASSPGTGDTDTQYF. DNA for the CDR3: TGTGCCAGCAGCCCAGGGACAGGGGACACAGATACGCAGTATTTT.